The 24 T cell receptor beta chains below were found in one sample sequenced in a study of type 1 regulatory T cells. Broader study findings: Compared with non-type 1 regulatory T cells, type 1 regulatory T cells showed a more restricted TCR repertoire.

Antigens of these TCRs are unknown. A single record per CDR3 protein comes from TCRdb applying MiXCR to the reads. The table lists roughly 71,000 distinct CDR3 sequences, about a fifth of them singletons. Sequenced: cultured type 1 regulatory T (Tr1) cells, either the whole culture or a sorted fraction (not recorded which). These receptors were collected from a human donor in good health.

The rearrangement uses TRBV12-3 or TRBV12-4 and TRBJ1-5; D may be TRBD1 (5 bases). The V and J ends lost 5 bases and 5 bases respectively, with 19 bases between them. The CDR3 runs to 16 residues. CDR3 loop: CASSPLGSGFDQPQHF. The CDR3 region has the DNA TGTGCCAGCAGTCCCCTTGGGTCAGGGTTCGATCAGCCCCAGCATTTT.

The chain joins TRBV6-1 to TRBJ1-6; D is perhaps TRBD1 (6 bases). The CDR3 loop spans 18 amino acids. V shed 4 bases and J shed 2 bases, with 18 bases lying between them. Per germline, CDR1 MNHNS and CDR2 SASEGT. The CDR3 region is CASSGTRTANTYNSPLHF. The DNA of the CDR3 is TGTGCCAGCAGTGGAACTCGGACAGCAAACACCTATAATTCACCCCTCCACTTT.

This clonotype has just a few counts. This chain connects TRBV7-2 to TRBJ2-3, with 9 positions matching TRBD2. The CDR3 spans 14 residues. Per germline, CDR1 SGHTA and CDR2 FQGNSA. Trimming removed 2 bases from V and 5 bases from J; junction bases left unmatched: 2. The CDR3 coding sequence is TGTGCCAGCAGCTTACTACTAGCGGGAGATACGCAGTATTTT. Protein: CASSLLLAGDTQYF.

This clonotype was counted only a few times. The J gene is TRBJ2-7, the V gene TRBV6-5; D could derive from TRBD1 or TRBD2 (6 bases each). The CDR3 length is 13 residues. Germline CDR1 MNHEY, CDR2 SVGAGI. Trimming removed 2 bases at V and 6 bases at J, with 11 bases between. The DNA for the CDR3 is TGTGCCAGCAGTTACGGAGGGGGAAGCGAGCAGTACTTC. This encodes CASSYGGGSEQYF.

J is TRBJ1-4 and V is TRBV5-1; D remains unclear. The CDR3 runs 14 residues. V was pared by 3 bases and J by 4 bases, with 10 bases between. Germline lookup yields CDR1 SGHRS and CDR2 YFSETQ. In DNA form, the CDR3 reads TGCGCCAGCAGCTGGGGAGGCCTTAATGAAAAACTGTTTTTT. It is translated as CASSWGGLNEKLFF.

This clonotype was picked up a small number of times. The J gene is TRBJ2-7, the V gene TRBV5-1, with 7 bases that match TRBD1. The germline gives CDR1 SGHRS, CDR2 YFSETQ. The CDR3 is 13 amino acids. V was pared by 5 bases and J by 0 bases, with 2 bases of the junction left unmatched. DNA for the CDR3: TGCGCCAGCAGTTGGGACAGCTCCTACGAGCAGTACTTC. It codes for CASSWDSSYEQYF.

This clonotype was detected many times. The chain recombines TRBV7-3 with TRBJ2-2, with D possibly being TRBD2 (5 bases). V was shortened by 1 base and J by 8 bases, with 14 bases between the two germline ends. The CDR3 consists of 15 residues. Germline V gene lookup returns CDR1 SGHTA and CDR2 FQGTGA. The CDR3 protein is CASSLIGLARGELFF. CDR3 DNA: TGTGCCAGCAGCTTAATTGGTCTAGCCAGGGGGGAGCTGTTTTTT.

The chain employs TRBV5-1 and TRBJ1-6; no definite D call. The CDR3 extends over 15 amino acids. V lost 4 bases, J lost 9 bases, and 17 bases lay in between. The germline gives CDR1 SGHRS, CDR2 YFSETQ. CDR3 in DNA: TGCGCCAGCAGCAGGGTGTCTACCTCGGGTTCACCCCTCCACTTT. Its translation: CASSRVSTSGSPLHF.

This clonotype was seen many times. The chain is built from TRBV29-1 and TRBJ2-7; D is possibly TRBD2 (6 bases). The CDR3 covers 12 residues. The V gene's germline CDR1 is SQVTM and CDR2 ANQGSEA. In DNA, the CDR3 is TGCAGTTGGGCGGAGGGCCGATACGAGCAGTACTTC. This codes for CSWAEGRYEQYF.

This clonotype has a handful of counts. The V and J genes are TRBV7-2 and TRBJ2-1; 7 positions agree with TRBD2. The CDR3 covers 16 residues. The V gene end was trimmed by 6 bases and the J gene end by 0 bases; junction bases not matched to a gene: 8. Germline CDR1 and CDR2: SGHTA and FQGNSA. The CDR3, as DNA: TGTGCCAGCAGATCATCTAGCGGAAGCTCCTACAATGAGCAGTTCTTC. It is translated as CASRSSSGSSYNEQFF.

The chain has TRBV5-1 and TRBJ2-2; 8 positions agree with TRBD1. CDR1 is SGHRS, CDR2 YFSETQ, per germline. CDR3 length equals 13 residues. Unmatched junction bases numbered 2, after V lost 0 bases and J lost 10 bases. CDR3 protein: CASSLEGQEELFF. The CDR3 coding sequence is TGCGCCAGCAGCTTGGAGGGACAGGAGGAGCTGTTTTTT.

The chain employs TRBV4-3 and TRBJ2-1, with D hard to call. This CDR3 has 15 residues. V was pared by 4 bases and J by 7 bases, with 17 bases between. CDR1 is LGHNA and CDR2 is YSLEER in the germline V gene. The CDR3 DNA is TGCGCCAGCAGCCGAGGTGAGGTTGGGCCGAATGAGCAGTTCTTC. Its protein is CASSRGEVGPNEQFF.

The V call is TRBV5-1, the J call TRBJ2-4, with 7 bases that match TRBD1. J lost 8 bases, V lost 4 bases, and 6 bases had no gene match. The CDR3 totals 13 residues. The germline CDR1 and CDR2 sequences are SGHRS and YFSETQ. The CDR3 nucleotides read TGCGCCAGCAGCGAGGGACAGTGGGACATTCAGTACTTC. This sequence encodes CASSEGQWDIQYF.

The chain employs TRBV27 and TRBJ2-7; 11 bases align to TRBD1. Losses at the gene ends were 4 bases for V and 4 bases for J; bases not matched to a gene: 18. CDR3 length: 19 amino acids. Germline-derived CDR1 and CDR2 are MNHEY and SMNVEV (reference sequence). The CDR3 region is CASSSGTGGAGARIYEQYF. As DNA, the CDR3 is TGTGCCAGCAGTTCCGGGACAGGGGGAGCGGGAGCCAGAATTTACGAGCAGTACTTC.

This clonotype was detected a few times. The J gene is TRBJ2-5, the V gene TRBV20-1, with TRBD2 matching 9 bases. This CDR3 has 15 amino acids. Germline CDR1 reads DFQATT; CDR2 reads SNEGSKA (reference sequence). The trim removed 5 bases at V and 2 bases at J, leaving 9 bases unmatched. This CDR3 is CSAESGRNPQETQYF. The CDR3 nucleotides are TGCAGTGCTGAGAGCGGGAGGAACCCACAAGAGACCCAGTACTTC.

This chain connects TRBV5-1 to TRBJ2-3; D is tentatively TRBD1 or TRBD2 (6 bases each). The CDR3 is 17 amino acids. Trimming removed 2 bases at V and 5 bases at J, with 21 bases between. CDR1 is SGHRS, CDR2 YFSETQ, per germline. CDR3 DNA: TGCGCCAGCAGCTTTTCTATGAGGGGGGTCTATGAAGATACGCAGTATTTT. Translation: CASSFSMRGVYEDTQYF.

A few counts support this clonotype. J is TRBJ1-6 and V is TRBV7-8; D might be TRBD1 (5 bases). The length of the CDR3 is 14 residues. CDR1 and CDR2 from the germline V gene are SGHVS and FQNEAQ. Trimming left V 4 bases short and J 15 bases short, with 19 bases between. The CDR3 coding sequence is TGTGCCAGCAGCTCCCGGGACGGACGATCTCACCTCCACTTT. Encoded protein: CASSSRDGRSHLHF. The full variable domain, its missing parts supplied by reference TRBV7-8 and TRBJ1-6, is GAGVSQSPRYKVAKRGQDVALRCDPISGHVSLFWYQQALGQGPEFLTYFQNEAQLDKSGLPSDRFFAERPEGSVSTLKIQRTQQEDSAVYLCASSSRDGRSHLHFGNGTRLTVT.

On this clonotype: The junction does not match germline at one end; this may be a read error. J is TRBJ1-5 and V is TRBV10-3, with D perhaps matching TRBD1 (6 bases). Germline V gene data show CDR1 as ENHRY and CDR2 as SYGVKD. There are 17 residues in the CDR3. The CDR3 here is CAISQPQGGDSNQPQHF. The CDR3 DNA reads TGTGCCATCAGTCAACCACAGGGCGGAGATAGCAATCAGCCCCAGCACTTT.

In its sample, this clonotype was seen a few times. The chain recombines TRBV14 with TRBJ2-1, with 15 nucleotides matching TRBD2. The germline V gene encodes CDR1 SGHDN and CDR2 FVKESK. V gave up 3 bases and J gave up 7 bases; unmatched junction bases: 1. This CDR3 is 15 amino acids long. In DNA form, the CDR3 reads TGTGCCAGCAGCCACGGACTAGCGGGAGGGAATGAGCAGTTCTTC. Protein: CASSHGLAGGNEQFF.

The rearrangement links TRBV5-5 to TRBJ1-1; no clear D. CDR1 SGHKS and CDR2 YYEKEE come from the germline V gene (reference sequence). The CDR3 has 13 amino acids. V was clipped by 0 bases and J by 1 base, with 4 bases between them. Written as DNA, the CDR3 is TGTGCCAGCAGCTTGGTGGCGAACACTGAAGCTTTCTTT. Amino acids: CASSLVANTEAFF.

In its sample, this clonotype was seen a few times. CDR3 DNA sequence: TGTGCCAGCAGCTTTGGCTCGGGGCGAGCAGGGTTCTTC. It codes for CASSFGSGRAGFF. The rearrangement joins TRBV7-8 to TRBJ2-1; D may be TRBD1 or TRBD2 (5 bases each). The germline V and J ends were trimmed by 3 bases and 15 bases, with 18 bases remaining between them. This CDR3 is 13 amino acids long. The germline V gene encodes CDR1 SGHVS and CDR2 FQNEAQ.

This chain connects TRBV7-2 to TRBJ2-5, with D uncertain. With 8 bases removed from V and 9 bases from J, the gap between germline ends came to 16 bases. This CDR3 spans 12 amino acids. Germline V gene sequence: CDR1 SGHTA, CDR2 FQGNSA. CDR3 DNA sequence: TGTGCCAGCGGATTCCCCCTCCTGGCCCAGTACTTC. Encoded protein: CASGFPLLAQYF.

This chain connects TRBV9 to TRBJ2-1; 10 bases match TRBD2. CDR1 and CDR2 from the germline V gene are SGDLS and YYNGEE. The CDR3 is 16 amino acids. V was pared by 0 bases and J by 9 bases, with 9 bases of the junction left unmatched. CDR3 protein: CASSVDALAGRGEQFF. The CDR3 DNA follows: TGTGCCAGCAGCGTAGATGCACTAGCGGGAAGAGGTGAGCAGTTCTTC.

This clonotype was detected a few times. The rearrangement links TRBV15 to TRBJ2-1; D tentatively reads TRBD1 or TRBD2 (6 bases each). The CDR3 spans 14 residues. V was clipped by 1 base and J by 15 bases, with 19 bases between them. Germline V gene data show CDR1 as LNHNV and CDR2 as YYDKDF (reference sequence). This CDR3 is CATSRGGALRSAFF. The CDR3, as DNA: TGTGCCACCAGCAGAGGGGGGGCTCTAAGGAGTGCGTTCTTC.